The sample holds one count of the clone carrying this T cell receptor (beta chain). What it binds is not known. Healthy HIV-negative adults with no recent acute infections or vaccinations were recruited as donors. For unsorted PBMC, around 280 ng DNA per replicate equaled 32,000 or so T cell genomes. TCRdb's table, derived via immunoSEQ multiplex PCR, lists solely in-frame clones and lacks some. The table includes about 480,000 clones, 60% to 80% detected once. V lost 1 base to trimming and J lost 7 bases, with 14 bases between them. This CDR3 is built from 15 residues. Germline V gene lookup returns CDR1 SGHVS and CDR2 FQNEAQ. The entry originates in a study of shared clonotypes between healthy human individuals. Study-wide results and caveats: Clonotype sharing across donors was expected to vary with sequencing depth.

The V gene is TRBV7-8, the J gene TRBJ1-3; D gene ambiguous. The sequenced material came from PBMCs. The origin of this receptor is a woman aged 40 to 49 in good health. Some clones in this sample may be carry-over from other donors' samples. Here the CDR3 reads CASSLGFGQANTIYF. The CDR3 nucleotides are TGTGCCAGCAGCTTAGGATTTGGGCAGGCTAACACCATATATTTT.